This is a list of T cell receptor beta chains from one sample in a study of OX40 agonist ivuxolimab in advanced cancers. Repertoires were generated with immunoSEQ multiplex PCR, while TCRdb's copy carries only in-frame clones and drops some. The sample shows under 65,000 clones, about 85% of them seen only once. Here the sequenced sample was CD4+ or CD8+ T cells sorted from blood, taken in a trial of the OX40 agonist ivuxolimab. Source of these receptors: an adult with an advanced solid tumor such as melanoma, head and neck, liver or kidney cancer. The CDR3 runs from the conserved cysteine through the conserved F or W. Fields, in order: V gene, CDR3 length, D gene, J gene, clone size, CDR3 DNA, CDR3 protein. The D gene is left open where the match is weak. Not every row has a clone size; where given, it reads once, few, many or a size class.

v_call: TRBV4-2
cdr3_length: 15
d_call: .
j_call: TRBJ1-6
clone_size: .
cdr3_nt: TGTGCCAGCAGCCAAGCGGGGGTAGTACTGTCACCCCTCCACTTT
cdr3_aa: CASSQAGVVLSPLHF

v_call: TRBV4-3
cdr3_length: 14
d_call: .
j_call: TRBJ2-7
clone_size: .
cdr3_nt: TGCGCCAGCAGCCAAGAAGTCGAAACCTACGAGCAGTACTTC
cdr3_aa: CASSQEVETYEQYF

v_call: TRBV11-2
cdr3_length: 17
d_call: .
j_call: TRBJ2-3
clone_size: few
cdr3_nt: TGTGCCAGCAGCTTAGATCCGTCGGGCGGGGCCACAGATACGCAGTATTTT
cdr3_aa: CASSLDPSGGATDTQYF

v_call: TRBV27
cdr3_length: 14
d_call: .
j_call: TRBJ2-5
clone_size: .
cdr3_nt: TGTGCCAGCAGTTTATGGGGACCCGGGGAGACCCAGTACTTC
cdr3_aa: CASSLWGPGETQYF

v_call: TRBV25-1
cdr3_length: 16
d_call: TRBD1
j_call: TRBJ1-2
clone_size: few
cdr3_nt: TGTGCCAGCAGTGGGGGGGGACAGGGGGAGAACTATGGCTACACCTTC
cdr3_aa: CASSGGGQGENYGYTF

v_call: TRBV29-1
cdr3_length: 15
d_call: TRBD1
j_call: TRBJ2-2
clone_size: few
cdr3_nt: TGCAGCGTTGGCGGACAGGGGGCGCTCACCGGGGAGCTGTTTTTT
cdr3_aa: CSVGGQGALTGELFF

v_call: TRBV5-1
cdr3_length: 14
d_call: TRBD1
j_call: TRBJ1-1
clone_size: .
cdr3_nt: TGCGCCAGCAGACCCGGGACAGGGAACACTGAAGCTTTCTTT
cdr3_aa: CASRPGTGNTEAFF

v_call: TRBV19
cdr3_length: 17
d_call: TRBD2
j_call: TRBJ2-3
clone_size: .
cdr3_nt: TGTGCCAGTAGTATAGTGGGACTAGCGGGGGCCACCGGTACGCAGTATTTT
cdr3_aa: CASSIVGLAGATGTQYF

v_call: TRBV5-1
cdr3_length: 15
d_call: TRBD1
j_call: TRBJ1-1
clone_size: .
cdr3_nt: TGCGCCAGCAGCACCCAACCGGGACAGGGAACTGAAGCTTTCTTT
cdr3_aa: CASSTQPGQGTEAFF

v_call: TRBV2
cdr3_length: 13
d_call: .
j_call: TRBJ1-2
clone_size: few
cdr3_nt: TGTGCCAGCAGTGAGGGGGGGTTAGGTGGCTACACCTTC
cdr3_aa: CASSEGGLGGYTF

v_call: TRBV2
cdr3_length: 16
d_call: TRBD2
j_call: TRBJ2-1
clone_size: .
cdr3_nt: TGTGCCAGCAGATACCGACTAGCGGGGGGCCAAAATGAGCAGTTCTTC
cdr3_aa: CASRYRLAGGQNEQFF

v_call: TRBV30
cdr3_length: 13
d_call: .
j_call: TRBJ1-1
clone_size: .
cdr3_nt: TGTGCCTGGAGTGATTTAGGGGATACTGAAGCTTTCTTT
cdr3_aa: CAWSDLGDTEAFF

v_call: TRBV18
cdr3_length: 16
d_call: .
j_call: TRBJ2-1
clone_size: .
cdr3_nt: TGTGCCAGCTCACGGGCCCAGAGAGACTCCTACAATGAGCAGTTCTTC
cdr3_aa: CASSRAQRDSYNEQFF

v_call: TRBV11-2
cdr3_length: 13
d_call: TRBD1
j_call: TRBJ1-2
clone_size: .
cdr3_nt: TGTGCCAGCAGCTTATCTGTAGGGGGCGGCTACACCTTC
cdr3_aa: CASSLSVGGGYTF

v_call: TRBV18
cdr3_length: 15
d_call: .
j_call: TRBJ1-5
clone_size: .
cdr3_nt: TGTGCCAGCTCACCCAGGAGCGGGTTAACAGATACGCAGCATTTT
cdr3_aa: CASSPRSGLTDTQHF

v_call: TRBV19
cdr3_length: 12
d_call: TRBD1
j_call: TRBJ1-5
clone_size: once
cdr3_nt: TGTGCCAGTAGGACAGGGGGTCAGCCCCAGCATTTT
cdr3_aa: CASRTGGQPQHF

v_call: TRBV7-2
cdr3_length: 14
d_call: TRBD2
j_call: TRBJ2-1
clone_size: .
cdr3_nt: TGTGCCAGCAGCTCCGCCACTAGCGGGAATGAGCAGTTCTTC
cdr3_aa: CASSSATSGNEQFF

v_call: TRBV9
cdr3_length: 16
d_call: .
j_call: TRBJ2-3
clone_size: .
cdr3_nt: TGTGCCAGCAGCGCACTAAGCGGTACTAGCACAGATACGCAGTATTTT
cdr3_aa: CASSALSGTSTDTQYF

v_call: TRBV9
cdr3_length: 15
d_call: .
j_call: TRBJ2-5
clone_size: once
cdr3_nt: TGTGCCAGCAGCGTAAGGACGGGGCAAGGGGAGACCCAGTACTTC
cdr3_aa: CASSVRTGQGETQYF

v_call: TRBV15
cdr3_length: 16
d_call: .
j_call: TRBJ1-2
clone_size: .
cdr3_nt: TGTGCCACCAGCAGGCAGCCGGTCAAGGACAGCTATGGCTACACCTTC
cdr3_aa: CATSRQPVKDSYGYTF